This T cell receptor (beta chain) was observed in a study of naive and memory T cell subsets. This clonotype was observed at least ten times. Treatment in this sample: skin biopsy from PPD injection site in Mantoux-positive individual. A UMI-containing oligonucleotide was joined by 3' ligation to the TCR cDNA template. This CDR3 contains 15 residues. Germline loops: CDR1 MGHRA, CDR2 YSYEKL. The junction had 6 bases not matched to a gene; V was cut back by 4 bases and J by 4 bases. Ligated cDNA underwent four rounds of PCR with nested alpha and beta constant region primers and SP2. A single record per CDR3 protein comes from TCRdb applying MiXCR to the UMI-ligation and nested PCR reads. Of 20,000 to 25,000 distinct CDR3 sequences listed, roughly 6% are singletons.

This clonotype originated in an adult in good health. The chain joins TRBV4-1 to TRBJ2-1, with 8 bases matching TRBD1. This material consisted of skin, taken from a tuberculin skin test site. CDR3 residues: CASSPQGALYNEQFF. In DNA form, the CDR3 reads TGCGCCAGCAGCCCCCAGGGGGCCTTATACAATGAGCAGTTCTTC.